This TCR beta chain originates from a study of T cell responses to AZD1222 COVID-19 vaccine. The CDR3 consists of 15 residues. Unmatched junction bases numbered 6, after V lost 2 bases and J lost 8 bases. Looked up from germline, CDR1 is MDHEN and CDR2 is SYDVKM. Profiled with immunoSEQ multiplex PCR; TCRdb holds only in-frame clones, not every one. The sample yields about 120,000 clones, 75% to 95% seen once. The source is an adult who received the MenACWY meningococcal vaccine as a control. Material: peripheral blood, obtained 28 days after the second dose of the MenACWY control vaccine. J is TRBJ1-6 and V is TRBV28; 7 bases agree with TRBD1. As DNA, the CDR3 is TGTGCCAGCAGTTTAAGAGGCAGGGGGGATTCACCCCTCCACTTT. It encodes CASSLRGRGDSPLHF.